This T cell receptor beta chain was recorded in a study of T-cell reconstitution after alpha-beta-depleted transplantation in children. The CDR3 is 19 amino acids. The germline V gene has CDR1 SGHRS and CDR2 YFSETQ. V gave up 4 bases and J gave up 1 base; unmatched junction bases: 17. Unique molecular identifiers were used in preparing the TCRbeta library. TCRdb processed the PCR reads anew with MiXCR; each CDR3 protein has one entry. This sample has fewer than 700,000 distinct CDR3 sequences, with roughly 13% found just once. In its sample, this clonotype was seen a few times. This sequence originates from a male patient aged 5 to 17 who had a stem cell transplant for acute myeloid leukemia, so the T cells may come from the graft donor. This rearrangement joins TRBV5-1 to TRBJ2-4, with 7 nucleotides matching TRBD1. The material sequenced was PBMCs, mostly from graft donor cells, taken 360 days after TCRalphabeta/CD19-depleted stem cell transplant. Here the CDR3 DNA reads TGCGCCAGCAGCCCCTTTAAAGGGGGCGCGGAATCGGCCAAAAACATTCAGTACTTC. Its protein is CASSPFKGGAESAKNIQYF.